This T cell receptor beta chain was documented in a study of regulatory T cells in long-lasting Graves disease. About the study: Antithyroid drug intake by newly diagnosed Graves' patients had lasted under 3 months.

Time point defined: newly diagnosed GD, antithyroid drugs for less than 3 months. Following extraction of RNA from PBMCs, that RNA was used to make the TCR library. The V gene end was trimmed by 5 bases and the J gene end by 2 bases; junction bases not matched to a gene: 8. The CDR3 extends over 15 amino acids. Germline lookup yields CDR1 GTSNPN and CDR2 SVGIG (reference sequence). At least ten counts were recorded for this clonotype. Construction of the TCR beta libraries employed iRepertoire HTBI primers in conjunction with Arm-PCR of CDR3 regions. TCRdb analysed the multiplex PCR reads with MiXCR anew, one entry per CDR3 protein. Altogether 440,000 or so distinct CDR3 sequences are present, about 16% being singletons, with the ten largest covering around 17%. This sample also appeared in a second study, on T cells in Graves' hyperthyroidism and ophthalmopathy. From that study: The TCR CDR3 was amplified in a first-round RT-PCR using the HTBI primer set.

The J gene is TRBJ2-7, the V gene TRBV30; 11 nucleotides match TRBD2. This receptor was taken from a woman aged 25 to 45 with Graves disease. Sequences were derived from peripheral blood mononuclear cells (PBMCs), sampled at new diagnosis, from a patient treated with antithyroid drugs. The CDR3 here is CAWAPASGRPYEQYF. CDR3 DNA: TGTGCCTGGGCCCCCGCTAGCGGGAGGCCCTACGAGCAGTACTTC.